Below are 16 T cell receptor beta chains sequenced from a single sample in a study of blood T cell repertoires in COVID-19. Here immunoSEQ multiplex PCR was the method, and the copy in TCRdb shows in-frame clones only, minus some. The sample holds 65,000 to 75,000 clones, 80% to 90% seen once. The specimen was peripheral blood. The receptors were gathered from an elderly man with acute or convalescent COVID-19.

The J gene is TRBJ2-7, the V gene TRBV5-5; TRBD1 matches at 10 bases. The germline CDR1 and CDR2 sequences are SGHKS and YYEKEE (reference sequence). CDR3 length: 15 residues. V lost 4 bases to trimming and J lost 5 bases; unmatched junction nucleotides: 9. CDR3 loop: CASSGLGTGDNEQYF. CDR3 nucleotides: TGTGCCAGCAGCGGGCTGGGGACAGGGGACAACGAGCAGTACTTC.

The chain links TRBV12-3 or TRBV12-4 to TRBJ2-1; D possibly corresponds to TRBD1 (6 bases). Deletions cut 8 bases from V and 4 bases from J, with 9 bases between. The CDR3 runs to 12 residues. The CDR3 DNA sequence: TGTGCCAGCCGGACAGTTTACAATGAGCAGTTCTTC. It codes for CASRTVYNEQFF.

Remarks on this clone: An end of the junction does not agree with germline; a read error may underlie this. This chain connects TRBV12-3 or TRBV12-4 to TRBJ2-3; TRBD2 might be the D (5 bases). CDR3 length equals 13 residues. This chain's CDR3 is CASSLASRDTQYF. The DNA for the CDR3 is TGTGCCAGCAGTTTGGCTAGCAGAGATACGCAGTATTTT.

This clone appeared a single time. The chain uses TRBV29-1 and TRBJ1-2; D might be TRBD1 (6 bases). With 6 bases removed from V and 2 bases from J, the gap between germline ends came to 13 bases. The germline V gene encodes CDR1 SQVTM and CDR2 ANQGSEA. The CDR3 covers 13 residues. Here the CDR3 reads CSVYTGPNYGYTF. The CDR3 region has the DNA TGCAGCGTGTATACAGGGCCCAACTATGGCTACACCTTC.

CDR3 nucleotide sequence: TGTGCCAGCATGGGAGGGTGGGGGGAGGTAGAGACCCAGTACTTC. It is translated as CASMGGWGEVETQYF. The genes are TRBV2 and TRBJ2-5, with TRBD2 matching 7 bases. Germline V lookup: CDR1 SNHLY, CDR2 FYNNEI. Losses at the gene ends were 7 bases for V and 4 bases for J; bases not matched to a gene: 12. The CDR3 has 15 amino acids.

V gene TRBV7-6 combines with J gene TRBJ2-1; 8 bases are shared with TRBD2. The length of the CDR3 is 17 residues. Trimming at V came to 4 bases and at J to 4 bases, leaving 12 bases not matched to a gene. Germline V gene data show CDR1 as SGHVS and CDR2 as FNYEAQ. The CDR3 region is CASSSSGGGIMYNEQFF. The CDR3 DNA follows: TGTGCCAGCAGCTCTTCCGGGGGGGGTATCATGTACAATGAGCAGTTCTTC.

The chain couples TRBV4-3 to TRBJ1-2; a weak D match, TRBD1 (5 bases). Germline V gives CDR1 LGHNA, CDR2 YSLEER. The CDR3 spans 15 residues. Trimming pared 1 base from V and 2 bases from J, leaving 11 bases between. CDR3: CASSQGGGFNYGYTF. CDR3 DNA: TGCGCCAGCAGCCAAGGGGGGGGGTTCAACTATGGCTACACCTTC.

This sequence joins TRBV30 and TRBJ2-5, with TRBD1 as a possible D gene (6 bases). The length of the CDR3 is 13 residues. Deletions cut 8 bases from V and 4 bases from J, with 17 bases between. CDR1 and CDR2 from the germline V gene are GTSNPN and SVGIG (reference sequence). CDR3 sequence (DNA): TGTGCCCTGGATCTCAGGGGCCGAGAGACCCAGTACTTC. Translating it yields CALDLRGRETQYF.

The chain combines TRBV6-5 with TRBJ2-1, with D possibly matching TRBD1 (6 bases). Germline CDR1 and CDR2: MNHEY and SVGAGI. The CDR3 runs to 13 residues. Trimming took off 11 bases at V and 15 bases at J, with 26 bases between the two ends. CDR3 coding DNA: TGTGCCTCTCAAAACCAGGGGCGCGAAGAGGGGTTCTTC. Its protein product is CASQNQGREEGFF.

This clone has a single count. V gene TRBV19 combines with J gene TRBJ2-7; 7 bases match TRBD1. V was pared by 4 bases and J by 5 bases, with 8 bases of the junction left unmatched. From germline, CDR1 is LNHDA and CDR2 SQIVND (reference sequence). The CDR3 contains 14 residues. CDR3 in amino acids: CASSTRDSLDEQYF. The CDR3 region has the DNA TGTGCCAGTAGTACCCGGGACAGCCTGGACGAGCAGTACTTC.

The genes are TRBV5-6 and TRBJ2-7; D perhaps matches TRBD1 (6 bases). There are 14 residues in the CDR3. V was pared by 2 bases and J by 7 bases, with 16 bases between. Germline loops: CDR1 SGHDT, CDR2 YYEEEE. In nucleotides, the CDR3 is TGTGCCAGCAGCTTCGACAGGCCGACGGGAGAGCAGTACTTC. Residues: CASSFDRPTGEQYF.

V and J are TRBV11-1 and TRBJ2-2; D possibly corresponds to TRBD2 (5 bases). Trimming cost V 5 bases and J 5 bases, with 12 bases left between them. Germline V CDR1 and CDR2: SGHAT, FQDESV (reference sequence). The CDR3 extends over 14 amino acids. DNA for the CDR3: TGTGCCAGCAGCCCGGACCCGGGGACCGGGGAGCTGTTTTTT. As protein: CASSPDPGTGELFF.

The gene calls are TRBV7-2 and TRBJ2-2, with TRBD2 identical over 10 bases. V lost 0 bases and J lost 4; bases outside the gene matches: 2. Germline CDR1 and CDR2: SGHTA and FQGNSA. The CDR3 has 16 residues. CDR3 sequence (DNA): TGTGCCAGCAGCTTAGCCCCTAGCGGGAGCACCGGGGAGCTGTTTTTT. Translation gives CASSLAPSGSTGELFF.

In its sample, this clone was seen a few times. In nucleotides, the CDR3 is TGTGCCAGCTCACCGAGAATCGGGGACACTGAAGCTTTCTTT. Translation: CASSPRIGDTEAFF. The chain joins TRBV18 to TRBJ1-1; D gene unclear. CDR1 is KGHSH, CDR2 LQKENI, per germline. Trimming left V 3 bases short and J 3 bases short, with 11 bases between. This CDR3 spans 14 amino acids. The full variable domain, completed using reference TRBV18 and TRBJ1-1, is NAGVMQNPRHLVRRRGQEARLRCSPMKGHSHVYWYRQLPEEGLKFMVYLQKENIIDESGMPKERFSAEFPKEGPSILRIQQVVRGDSAAYFCASSPRIGDTEAFFGQGTRLTVV.

The CDR3 coding sequence is TGTGCCAGCTCACCAGGGAGCGACTCCGGATATGGCTACACCTTC. Translation gives CASSPGSDSGYGYTF. The chain links TRBV18 to TRBJ1-2; D is ambiguous. Germline CDR1 and CDR2: KGHSH and LQKENI. The CDR3 sequence is 15 residues long. Deletions cut 2 bases from V and 5 bases from J, with 15 bases between.

The V call is TRBV28, the J call TRBJ1-5; the match to TRBD1 covers 7 bases. The CDR3 contains 14 residues. Germline assignment: CDR1 MDHEN and CDR2 SYDVKM. The V segment lost 6 bases and the J segment 1 base; nucleotides outside the gene matches: 3. The CDR3 DNA follows: TGTGCCAGCAGCCAGGGGGGAAGCAATCAGCCCCAGCATTTT. It encodes CASSQGGSNQPQHF. Full variable domain (remainder filled in from reference TRBV28 and TRBJ1-5): DVKVTQSSRYLVKRTGEKVFLECVQDMDHENMFWYRQDPGLGLRLIYFSYDVKMKEKGDIPEGYSVSREKKERFSLILESASTNQTSMYLCASSQGGSNQPQHFGDGTRLSIL.